These T cell receptor beta chains were read from a single sample in a study of cytomegalovirus exposure and HLA in healthy donors. Sequencing was performed with immunoSEQ multiplex PCR; in TCRdb, only in-frame clones are kept and a portion is missing. The data show 80,000 to 100,000 clones, about 80% seen once. Sequencing was done on a sample of PBMCs. The origin of the receptors is a male donor in good health and CMV-seropositive. CDR3s include the opening cysteine and the closing phenylalanine or tryptophan. D genes are given only for firm matches. Clone sizes are given selectively: once, few, many, or a class where the clone is expanded.

TRBJ2-7 | NA | NA | TRBV4-1 | TGCGCCAGCAGTCGTGGAGGGGGGGGTTCCTACGAGCAGTACTTC | CASSRGGGGSYEQYF
TRBJ1-3 | few | NA | TRBV5-4 | TGTGCCAGCAGCTTGCTCGGGGGGGGAAACACCATATATTTT | CASSLLGGGNTIYF
TRBJ1-2 | NA | NA | TRBV30 | TGTGCCTGGAACAGGGTTGGGGGCTACACCTTC | CAWNRVGGYTF
TRBJ1-1 | NA | NA | TRBV2 | TGTGCCAGCAAGGAAGCTTATGAAGCTTTCTTT | CASKEAYEAFF
TRBJ1-6 | NA | NA | TRBV5-1 | TGCGCCAGCAGCGAACAGGGTTACTATAATTCACCCCTCCACTTT | CASSEQGYYNSPLHF
TRBJ1-6 | NA | NA | TRBV5-1 | TGCGCCAGCAGCTTGGGACAGAATAATTCACCCCTCCACTTT | CASSLGQNNSPLHF
TRBJ2-5 | once | NA | TRBV7-8 | TGTGCCAGCAGCTTGTACCCTGGAGGGGAGACCCAGTACTTC | CASSLYPGGETQYF
TRBJ2-7 | few | TRBD1 | TRBV6-5 | TGTGCCAGCAGGACCCCGGGACAGTTCTACGAGCAGTACTTC | CASRTPGQFYEQYF
TRBJ1-1 | NA | TRBD1 | TRBV12-5 | TGTGCTAGTGGTTACGGGACAGGGGGCACTGAAGCTTTCTTT | CASGYGTGGTEAFF
TRBJ1-6 | NA | TRBD1 | TRBV30 | TGTGCCTGGAGTATAGGACAGGGGAATTCACCCCTCCACTTT | CAWSIGQGNSPLHF